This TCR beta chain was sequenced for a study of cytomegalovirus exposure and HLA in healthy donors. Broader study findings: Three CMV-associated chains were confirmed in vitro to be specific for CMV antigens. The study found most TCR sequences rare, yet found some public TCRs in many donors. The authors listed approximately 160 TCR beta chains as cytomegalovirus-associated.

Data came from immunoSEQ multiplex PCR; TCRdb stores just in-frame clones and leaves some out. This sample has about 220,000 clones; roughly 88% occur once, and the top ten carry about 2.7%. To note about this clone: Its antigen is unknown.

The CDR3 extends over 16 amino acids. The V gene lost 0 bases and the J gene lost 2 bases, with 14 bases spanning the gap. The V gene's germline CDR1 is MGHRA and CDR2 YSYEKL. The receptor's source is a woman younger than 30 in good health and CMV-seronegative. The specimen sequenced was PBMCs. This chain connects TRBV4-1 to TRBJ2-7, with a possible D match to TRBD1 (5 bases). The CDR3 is CASSQDKWGTTYEQYF. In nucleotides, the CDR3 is TGCGCCAGCAGCCAAGATAAGTGGGGCACAACCTACGAGCAGTACTTC.